Listed here are 13 T cell receptor beta chains from one sample, sequenced in a study of T cells in Graves' hyperthyroidism and ophthalmopathy. RNA transcripts provided the source from which TCR beta CDR3 regions were amplified. The HTBI primer set was used in a first-round RT-PCR of the TCR CDR3. Via MiXCR, TCRdb re-called the multiplex PCR reads, giving one row per CDR3 protein. In the table there are 550,000 to 800,000 distinct CDR3 sequences, roughly 17% of which are singletons. What was sequenced was blood. All receptors come from a man younger than 30 with Graves' hyperthyroidism.

The chain combines TRBV10-3 with TRBJ2-5; D is undetermined. Germline-derived CDR1 and CDR2 are ENHRY and SYGVKD. There are 14 residues in the CDR3. Deletions cut 1 base from V and 5 bases from J, with 11 bases between. The CDR3 here is CAISEYGEEETQYF. The DNA for the CDR3 is TGTGCCATCAGTGAGTATGGTGAGGAGGAGACCCAGTACTTC.

This sequence joins TRBV15 and TRBJ1-1, with D maybe TRBD1 (5 bases). This CDR3 comprises 14 residues. Looked up from germline, CDR1 is LNHNV and CDR2 is YYDKDF (reference sequence). V lost 0 bases and J lost 8, with 13 bases in between. Here the CDR3 reads CATSREPRTGEAFF. The CDR3 bases are TGTGCCACCAGCAGAGAACCTCGCACAGGCGAAGCTTTCTTT.

This clonotype has just a few counts. The V and J genes are TRBV12-5 and TRBJ1-1; a weak D match, TRBD1 (6 bases). The CDR3 loop spans 14 amino acids. V was trimmed by 5 bases and J by 4 bases, leaving 14 bases between them. Germline lookup yields CDR1 LGHNT and CDR2 FRNRAP. CDR3 coding DNA: TGTGCTAGTGGTCTACAGGGCGGGCTCACTGAAGCTTTCTTT. The encoded protein is CASGLQGGLTEAFF.

The genes are TRBV25-1 and TRBJ1-2; TRBD1 is a possible D gene (5 bases). V was pared by 1 base and J by 4 bases, with 19 bases between. The CDR3 runs 17 residues. CDR1 is MGHDK, CDR2 SYGVNS, per germline. CDR3 residues: CASSESGQGSYSYGYTF. CDR3 sequence (DNA): TGTGCCAGCAGTGAATCGGGGCAGGGCTCCTATTCCTATGGCTACACCTTC.

This clonotype has just a few counts. This rearrangement joins TRBV20-1 to TRBJ2-3; 12 nucleotides match TRBD2. Germline V gene data show CDR1 as DFQATT and CDR2 as SNEGSKA (reference sequence). The CDR3 is made up of 14 amino acids. The CDR3 DNA follows: TGCCAACCGACTAGCGGGGGAGGTCCAGATACGCAGTATTTT. This codes for CQPTSGGGPDTQYF.

CDR3 coding DNA: TGTGCCACCGCCCTGGGACAGAACTACTACAATGAGCAGTTCTTC. Encoded protein: CATALGQNYYNEQFF. V gene TRBV24-1 combines with J gene TRBJ2-1, with 7 nucleotides matching TRBD1. CDR1 KGHDR and CDR2 SFDVKD come from the germline V gene. The CDR3 spans 15 residues. Trimming took 9 bases from V and 3 from J; bases not matched to a gene: 10.

This clonotype was observed many times. This rearrangement joins TRBV7-2 to TRBJ2-3, with D unclear. V dropped 0 bases and J dropped 4 bases, with 5 bases sitting between them. Germline loops: CDR1 SGHTA, CDR2 FQGNSA. This CDR3 region has 13 residues. CDR3 sequence reads: CASSLAKADTQYF. CDR3 sequence (DNA): TGTGCCAGCAGCTTAGCAAAGGCAGATACGCAGTATTTT.

There are many counts of this clonotype. The chain couples TRBV5-1 to TRBJ2-3; D possibly corresponds to TRBD1 (6 bases). The CDR3 loop spans 15 amino acids. CDR1 SGHRS and CDR2 YFSETQ come from the germline V gene. Trimming stripped 1 base from V and 2 bases from J, with 11 bases between. This CDR3 reads CASSLIGGYTDTQYF. The CDR3 region has the DNA TGCGCCAGCAGCTTGATAGGGGGATACACAGATACGCAGTATTTT.

This clonotype has a count of ten or more. This rearrangement joins TRBV6-1 to TRBJ1-2; D is undetermined. Trimming pared 10 bases from V and 4 bases from J, leaving 16 bases between. Germline-derived CDR1 and CDR2 are MNHNS and SASEGT. The CDR3 length is 13 residues. This CDR3 is CATKISGIYGYTF. The DNA of the CDR3 is TGTGCCACCAAAATCTCGGGCATCTATGGCTACACCTTC.

At least ten counts were recorded for this clonotype. The chain joins TRBV20-1 to TRBJ2-2; 13 nucleotides align to TRBD2. CDR3 length: 17 residues. The germline V gene has CDR1 DFQATT and CDR2 SNEGSKA (reference sequence). V lost 5 bases and J lost 4; bases outside the gene matches: 10. The CDR3 DNA sequence: TGCAGTGCTGGGGGCTGGGGACTAGCGGGGCGCACCGGGGAGCTGTTTTTT. Its protein is CSAGGWGLAGRTGELFF.

In this sample, this clonotype turned up a few times. The chain is built from TRBV11-2 and TRBJ2-7, with TRBD1 matching over 11 bases. The CDR3 runs 19 residues. Losses at the gene ends were 5 bases for V and 4 bases for J; bases not matched to a gene: 19. Germline-derived CDR1 and CDR2 are SGHAT and FQNNGV. The CDR3 region is CASSLRGTGGLDDTYEQYF. CDR3 in DNA: TGTGCCAGCAGCCTCCGCGGGACAGGGGGATTGGACGATACTTACGAGCAGTACTTC.

A few counts support this clonotype. The J gene is TRBJ1-2, the V gene TRBV5-1; 8 bases agree with TRBD1. CDR1 is SGHRS and CDR2 is YFSETQ in the germline V gene. This CDR3 region has 14 residues. The V segment lost 0 bases and the J segment 8 bases; nucleotides outside the gene matches: 6. Written as DNA, the CDR3 is TGCGCCAGCAGCTTGGAGGACAGGGTGGGCGGCTACACCTTC. Encoded protein: CASSLEDRVGGYTF. Full variable domain (outside the CDR3, taken from reference TRBV5-1 and TRBJ1-2): KAGVTQTPRYLIKTRGQQVTLSCSPISGHRSVSWYQQTPGQGLQFLFEYFSETQRNKGNFPGRFSGRQFSNSRSEMNVSTLELGDSALYLCASSLEDRVGGYTFGSGTRLTVV.

This clonotype turned up a few times. The J gene is TRBJ1-5, the V gene TRBV9; D remains unclear. CDR3 size: 13 residues. Per the germline V gene, CDR1 is SGDLS and CDR2 is YYNGEE. V gave up 5 bases and J gave up 6 bases, with 12 bases separating them. The CDR3 sequence is CASSFMRGQPQHF. Here the CDR3 DNA reads TGTGCCAGCAGTTTTATGAGAGGTCAGCCCCAGCATTTT.